This T cell receptor beta chain came from a study of OX40 agonist ivuxolimab in advanced cancers. Across the whole study: Participants averaged roughly 60 years of age (range about 23 to 90) and were 75% to 90% male. People who had prior anti-PD-1, anti-PD-L1 or anti-CTLA-4 therapy could take part, and 40% had some.

Whole-study findings and limits: Clonal expansion in partial responders at 0.1-3.0 mg/kg ranked among the lowest. Clonal expansion was seen in CD4+ and CD8+ blood T cells by week 6 at 0.1 to 3.0 mg/kg.

Profiled with immunoSEQ multiplex PCR; TCRdb holds only in-frame clones, not every one. The sample lists approximately 60,000 clones; approximately 80% were seen once. The germline CDR1 and CDR2 sequences are MNHNS and SASEGT. V was pared by 2 bases and J by 10 bases, with 6 bases between. The CDR3 extends over 12 amino acids. Only one count was recorded for this clone. Antigen unknown. The receptor comes from an adult with an advanced solid tumor such as melanoma, head and neck, liver or kidney cancer. This specimen was CD4+ or CD8+ T cells sorted from blood, taken in a trial of the OX40 agonist ivuxolimab. This chain links TRBV6-1 with TRBJ1-6; D is uncertain. CDR3 in DNA: TGTGCCAGCAGTGAAACGGAGTCACCCCTCCACTTT. Translation gives CASSETESPLHF.